The clone carrying this T cell receptor (beta chain) was detected once. No antigen is known for it. The data belong to a study of cytomegalovirus exposure and HLA in healthy donors. Study context: The roughly 120 validation repertoires matched the 500 to 750 first-cohort repertoires in platform, a later analysis reported. Whole-study results and caveats: Most TCRs appeared rarely, but some public TCRs recurred in many donors.

Generated by immunoSEQ multiplex PCR, the TCRdb table keeps only in-frame clones and is missing some. Of 150,000 to 200,000 clones detected, roughly 86% appear once; the ten largest clones hold more than 1.1%. CDR1 is SGDLS, CDR2 YYNGEE, per germline. The CDR3 has 14 residues. Trimming took off 0 bases at V and 7 bases at J, with 10 bases between the two ends. The genes are TRBV9 and TRBJ1-4; D unresolved. The clonotype comes from a woman aged 18-29 years in good health and CMV-seronegative. Material: PBMCs. CDR3 sequence: CASSVDLRGEKLFF. In DNA, the CDR3 is TGTGCCAGCAGCGTAGATTTGCGGGGTGAAAAACTGTTTTTT. The variable domain in full, with the rest retrieved from reference TRBV9 and TRBJ1-4, is DSGVTQTPKHLITATGQRVTLRCSPRSGDLSVYWYQQSLDQGLQFLIQYYNGEERAKGNILERFSAQQFPDLHSELNLSSLELGDSALYFCASSVDLRGEKLFFGSGTQLSVL.